A selection of T cell receptor beta chains follows, all from one sample in a study of cytomegalovirus exposure and HLA in healthy donors. Profiling relied on immunoSEQ multiplex PCR, and the TCRdb table lists in-frame clones only, not all of them. The profile covers 150,000 to 200,000 clones, with 81% appearing a single time and around 1.2% taken by the ten largest. Source material: PBMCs. The receptors were sampled from a woman aged 25 to 39 in good health and CMV-seronegative. Both conserved end residues are part of each CDR3. The order of the fields is clone size, CDR3 length, J gene, V gene, D gene, CDR3 protein, CDR3 DNA. A D gene is named only where the DNA matches it firmly. Expanded clones get a size class; other rows say once, few or many, or leave the size out.

clone size: NA
CDR3 length: 16
J gene: TRBJ2-7
V gene: TRBV7-8
D gene: TRBD2
CDR3 protein: CASSPIAGELSYEQYF
CDR3 DNA: TGTGCCAGCAGCCCAATAGCGGGGGAACTCTCCTACGAGCAGTACTTC

clone size: NA
CDR3 length: 14
J gene: TRBJ2-7
V gene: TRBV6-5
D gene: NA
CDR3 protein: CASRRDTSSYEQYF
CDR3 DNA: TGTGCCAGCAGGAGGGACACCTCTTCCTACGAGCAGTACTTC

clone size: few
CDR3 length: 12
J gene: TRBJ2-1
V gene: TRBV19
D gene: TRBD2
CDR3 protein: CASRTSGDEQFF
CDR3 DNA: TGTGCCAGTAGGACTAGCGGGGATGAGCAGTTCTTC

clone size: NA
CDR3 length: 15
J gene: TRBJ1-1
V gene: TRBV9
D gene: NA
CDR3 protein: CASSVLDTQGAEAFF
CDR3 DNA: TGTGCCAGCAGCGTATTGGACACCCAGGGCGCTGAAGCTTTCTTT

clone size: NA
CDR3 length: 15
J gene: TRBJ1-5
V gene: TRBV5-4
D gene: NA
CDR3 protein: CASSLATAQNQPQHF
CDR3 DNA: TGTGCCAGCAGCTTGGCCACTGCACAGAATCAGCCCCAGCATTTT

clone size: NA
CDR3 length: 16
J gene: TRBJ2-2
V gene: TRBV5-6
D gene: TRBD1
CDR3 protein: CASSPEDRMNTGELFF
CDR3 DNA: TGTGCCAGCAGCCCGGAGGACAGGATGAACACCGGGGAGCTGTTTTTT

clone size: few
CDR3 length: 13
J gene: TRBJ1-2
V gene: TRBV5-1
D gene: NA
CDR3 protein: CASKVSGNYGYTF
CDR3 DNA: TGCGCCAGCAAGGTGAGCGGTAACTATGGCTACACCTTC

clone size: NA
CDR3 length: 17
J gene: TRBJ2-5
V gene: TRBV6-1
D gene: TRBD2
CDR3 protein: CASSEYTSGGAGETQYF
CDR3 DNA: TGTGCCAGCAGTGAATATACTAGCGGGGGGGCCGGAGAGACCCAGTACTTC

clone size: NA
CDR3 length: 14
J gene: TRBJ2-5
V gene: TRBV6-5
D gene: NA
CDR3 protein: CASSRGDSQETQYF
CDR3 DNA: TGTGCCAGCAGCAGGGGGGACTCCCAAGAGACCCAGTACTTC

clone size: NA
CDR3 length: 14
J gene: TRBJ1-2
V gene: TRBV27
D gene: TRBD1
CDR3 protein: CASSGQTGPYGYTF
CDR3 DNA: TGTGCCAGCAGTGGACAGACAGGGCCATATGGCTACACCTTC

clone size: NA
CDR3 length: 14
J gene: TRBJ1-5
V gene: TRBV29-1
D gene: TRBD1
CDR3 protein: CSATSTGNDQPQHF
CDR3 DNA: TGCAGCGCTACGTCGACAGGGAACGATCAGCCCCAGCATTTT

clone size: NA
CDR3 length: 14
J gene: TRBJ1-2
V gene: TRBV11-2
D gene: NA
CDR3 protein: CASSSPTGEGGYTF
CDR3 DNA: TGTGCCAGCAGTTCACCCACGGGGGAAGGGGGCTACACCTTC

clone size: NA
CDR3 length: 15
J gene: TRBJ2-2
V gene: TRBV19
D gene: TRBD2
CDR3 protein: CASSIAGRETGELFF
CDR3 DNA: TGTGCCAGTAGTATTGCAGGGAGGGAGACCGGGGAGCTGTTTTTT

clone size: NA
CDR3 length: 15
J gene: TRBJ1-3
V gene: TRBV13
D gene: NA
CDR3 protein: CASSLEGDSGNTIYF
CDR3 DNA: TGTGCCAGCAGCTTAGAAGGGGACTCTGGAAACACCATATATTTT

clone size: NA
CDR3 length: 18
J gene: TRBJ1-4
V gene: TRBV28
D gene: TRBD1
CDR3 protein: CASSYRPDRGEANEKLFF
CDR3 DNA: TGTGCCAGCAGTTATCGCCCCGACAGGGGAGAAGCTAATGAAAAACTGTTTTTT

clone size: NA
CDR3 length: 16
J gene: TRBJ2-1
V gene: TRBV5-5
D gene: TRBD2
CDR3 protein: CASSLATGTSTNEQFF
CDR3 DNA: TGTGCCAGCAGCTTGGCAACCGGGACTAGCACCAATGAGCAGTTCTTC

clone size: NA
CDR3 length: 13
J gene: TRBJ2-1
V gene: TRBV19
D gene: NA
CDR3 protein: CASSPEQAWEQFF
CDR3 DNA: TGTGCCAGTAGCCCTGAACAGGCCTGGGAGCAGTTCTTC

clone size: NA
CDR3 length: 16
J gene: TRBJ2-3
V gene: TRBV7-3
D gene: NA
CDR3 protein: CASTNPRGAGTDTQYF
CDR3 DNA: TGTGCCAGCACGAACCCCAGGGGGGCGGGCACAGATACGCAGTATTTT

clone size: NA
CDR3 length: 13
J gene: TRBJ1-1
V gene: TRBV29-1
D gene: NA
CDR3 protein: CSVGGLMNTEAFF
CDR3 DNA: TGCAGCGTTGGCGGCTTAATGAACACTGAAGCTTTCTTT

clone size: NA
CDR3 length: 14
J gene: TRBJ1-1
V gene: TRBV7-9
D gene: NA
CDR3 protein: CASSFLQGATEAFF
CDR3 DNA: TGTGCCAGCAGCTTCCTACAGGGAGCCACTGAAGCTTTCTTT

clone size: NA
CDR3 length: 15
J gene: TRBJ2-7
V gene: TRBV19
D gene: TRBD1
CDR3 protein: CASRPRTGDSYEQYF
CDR3 DNA: TGTGCCAGTAGGCCCCGGACAGGGGACTCCTACGAGCAGTACTTC

clone size: NA
CDR3 length: 19
J gene: TRBJ1-4
V gene: TRBV15
D gene: TRBD1
CDR3 protein: CATSRDLGQGASTNEKLFF
CDR3 DNA: TGTGCCACCAGCAGAGATCTTGGACAGGGGGCTTCGACTAATGAAAAACTGTTTTTT

clone size: NA
CDR3 length: 17
J gene: TRBJ2-2
V gene: TRBV30
D gene: TRBD2
CDR3 protein: CAWSTGLAGANTGELFF
CDR3 DNA: TGTGCCTGGAGTACGGGACTAGCGGGGGCGAACACCGGGGAGCTGTTTTTT

clone size: NA
CDR3 length: 15
J gene: TRBJ1-2
V gene: TRBV6-5
D gene: TRBD1
CDR3 protein: CASSTHATGDYGYTF
CDR3 DNA: TGTGCCAGCAGTACCCACGCGACAGGGGACTATGGCTACACCTTC

clone size: NA
CDR3 length: 12
J gene: TRBJ1-1
V gene: TRBV6-5
D gene: NA
CDR3 protein: CGAGVRNTEAFF
CDR3 DNA: TGTGGGGCCGGGGTACGAAACACTGAAGCTTTCTTT

clone size: NA
CDR3 length: 14
J gene: TRBJ2-5
V gene: TRBV2
D gene: NA
CDR3 protein: CASRALGTMETQYF
CDR3 DNA: TGTGCCAGCAGGGCCCTCGGGACAATGGAGACCCAGTACTTC

clone size: NA
CDR3 length: 18
J gene: TRBJ2-7
V gene: TRBV2
D gene: TRBD2
CDR3 protein: CARGGRQGLAGASYEQYF
CDR3 DNA: TGTGCCAGAGGGGGCCGACAGGGACTAGCGGGAGCCTCCTACGAGCAGTACTTC

clone size: NA
CDR3 length: 16
J gene: TRBJ1-4
V gene: TRBV6-1
D gene: NA
CDR3 protein: CASSEHSGIFEEKLFF
CDR3 DNA: TGTGCCAGCAGTGAACACTCGGGGATTTTTGAGGAAAAACTGTTTTTT